This T cell receptor (beta chain) was recorded in a study of CD8+ T cells in alopecia areata. To note about this clone: Antigen: not known.

Described treatment: oral pan-JAK inhibitor, 5-10 mg twice daily. Researchers picked out CD4+ and CD8+ T cells from PBMCs by sorting. CDR3 size: 17 residues. The J segment lost 4 bases and the V segment lost 7 bases, leaving 10 bases of the junction unmatched. The germline V gene has CDR1 MGHRA and CDR2 YSYEKL. In each case, RNA was isolated and then reverse transcribed into cDNA as the sequencing template. Generated by immunoSEQ multiplex PCR, the TCRdb table keeps only in-frame clones and is missing some. The data contain about 140,000 clones, around 87% of them singletons. Study observations and caveats: Scalp clonality and expanded CD8+ clones among the top 100 showed significant decreases with tofacitinib.

This sequence originates from a human donor with alopecia areata. The sample here was CD8+ T cells sorted from blood, taken at week 4, from a patient treated with tofacitinib. The J gene is TRBJ2-2, the V gene TRBV4-1; 12 bases fit TRBD2. CDR3 in DNA: TGCGCCAGCAACCCTCTCCCACTAGCGGGAGGCACCGGGGAGCTGTTTTTT. This gives the protein CASNPLPLAGGTGELFF.